The T cell receptor beta chain under discussion was sequenced for a study of blood T cell repertoires in COVID-19. Whole-study context: Researchers got acute and convalescent COVID-19 samples from the United States, Italy and Spain. Sources were T cells, B-cell-depleted T cells, or PBMCs; the material itself was cDNA or gDNA.

Only in-frame clones appear in the TCRdb table, and some are missing; sequencing was by immunoSEQ multiplex PCR. The sample lists 200,000 to 250,000 clones, about 84% occurring once. This CDR3 has 15 amino acids. V lost 1 base, J lost 4 bases, and 12 bases lay in between. CDR1 is SGHTA, CDR2 FQGNSA, per germline. Study members were between roughly 18 and 89 years old and lived in 25 or so US regions. The receptor comes from a man between 60 and 75 years old who had recovered from COVID-19. Sequenced sample: PBMCs or T cells enriched from blood (not recorded which). The rearrangement uses TRBV7-2 and TRBJ2-3; D is possibly TRBD2 (5 bases). The CDR3 protein is CASSLVSGSSDTQYF. In DNA, the CDR3 is TGTGCCAGCAGCTTAGTGTCGGGGTCGTCAGATACGCAGTATTTT. Combining the CDR3 with reference TRBV7-2 and TRBJ2-3 gives the whole variable domain GAGVSQSPSNKVTEKGKDVELRCDPISGHTALYWYRQSLGQGLEFLIYFQGNSAPDKSGLPSDRFSAERTGGSVSTLTIQRTQQEDSAVYLCASSLVSGSSDTQYFGPGTRLTVL.